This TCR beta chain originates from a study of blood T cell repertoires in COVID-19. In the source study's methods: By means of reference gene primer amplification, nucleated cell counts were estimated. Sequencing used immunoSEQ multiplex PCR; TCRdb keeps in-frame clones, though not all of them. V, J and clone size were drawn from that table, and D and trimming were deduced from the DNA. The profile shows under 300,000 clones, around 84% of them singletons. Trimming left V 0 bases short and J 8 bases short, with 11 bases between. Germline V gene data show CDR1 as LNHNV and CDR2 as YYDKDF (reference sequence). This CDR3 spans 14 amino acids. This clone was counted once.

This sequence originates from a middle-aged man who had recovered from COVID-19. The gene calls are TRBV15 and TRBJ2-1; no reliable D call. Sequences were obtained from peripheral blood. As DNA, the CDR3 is TGTGCCACCAGCAGAGAGTCCAGAAATGATGAGCAGTTCTTC. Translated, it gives CATSRESRNDEQFF.